Following are 11 T cell receptor beta chains from one sample sequenced in a study of identical twins. MiXCR was run by TCRdb on the 5' RACE reads, yielding one entry per CDR3 protein. The profile shows roughly 250,000 distinct CDR3 sequences, more than 12% of them singletons. Sequenced material: memory (CD45RO+) T cells sorted from blood. Receptors were obtained from a woman in her late teens or twenties in good health.

This clonotype has only a few counts. The chain couples TRBV6-5 to TRBJ1-1; tentatively, D is TRBD1 (5 bases). The CDR3 spans 14 residues. Germline loops: CDR1 MNHEY, CDR2 SVGAGI. The V end was cut by 2 bases, the J end by 6 bases, with 13 bases between. The CDR3, as DNA: TGTGCCAGCAGTTACCCCGGGACGGGGGCTGAAGCTTTCTTT. As protein: CASSYPGTGAEAFF.

V usage is TRBV10-1 and J usage is TRBJ1-1; D possibly corresponds to TRBD1 (6 bases). The germline V and J ends were trimmed by 3 bases and 4 bases, with 15 bases remaining between them. From germline, CDR1 is WNHNN and CDR2 SYGVQD (reference sequence). The CDR3 consists of 15 residues. CDR3 bases: TGCGCCAGCAGTGAATTACGGGGGGCTCGCACTGAAGCTTTCTTT. Its translation is CASSELRGARTEAFF.

J is TRBJ1-2 and V is TRBV4-3, with 8 positions matching TRBD1. J gave up 4 bases and V 1 base, and 5 bases lay outside the gene matches. Germline V gene lookup returns CDR1 LGHNA and CDR2 YSLEER. The CDR3 extends over 15 amino acids. CDR3 sequence reads: CASSQGQGATYGYTF. CDR3 DNA: TGCGCCAGCAGCCAAGGCCAGGGGGCGACCTATGGCTACACCTTC.

Only a few counts were recorded for this clonotype. The gene calls are TRBV7-8 and TRBJ1-2; 7 nucleotides align to TRBD1. The CDR3 is made up of 14 amino acids. Per germline, CDR1 SGHVS and CDR2 FQNEAQ. Germline trimming cut 9 bases from V and 0 bases from J; bases unmatched to any gene: 7. Here the CDR3 reads CASLQGPANYGYTF. The CDR3 coding sequence is TGTGCCAGTTTACAGGGGCCAGCTAACTATGGCTACACCTTC.

The genes are TRBV6-5 and TRBJ1-2; D gene ambiguous. The V end lost 4 bases, the J end lost 10 bases, and 13 bases lay between the germline ends. The germline V gene has CDR1 MNHEY and CDR2 SVGAGI. This CDR3 region has 12 residues. This chain's CDR3 is CASSSGGLAYTF. CDR3 nucleotide sequence: TGTGCCAGCAGTTCGGGCGGTTTGGCCTACACCTTC.

A few counts support this clonotype. The CDR3 DNA reads TGTGCCAGCAGTTACACGGGACACTCCTACGAGCAGTACTTC. As protein: CASSYTGHSYEQYF. The chain joins TRBV6-5 to TRBJ2-7; weak D call: TRBD1 (6 bases). The germline V gene has CDR1 MNHEY and CDR2 SVGAGI. This CDR3 is 14 amino acids long. V dropped 2 bases and J dropped 0 bases, with 8 bases sitting between them.

The chain employs TRBV20-1 and TRBJ2-1, with 8 bases fitting TRBD2. The V gene's germline CDR1 is DFQATT and CDR2 SNEGSKA (reference sequence). The length of the CDR3 is 14 residues. Unmatched junction bases numbered 8, after V lost 3 bases and J lost 7 bases. The CDR3 sequence: CSASDAGGGNEQFF. The CDR3, as DNA: TGCAGTGCTAGTGACGCGGGGGGTGGAAATGAGCAGTTCTTC.

The chain joins TRBV27 to TRBJ1-6, with D hard to call. V lost 8 bases and J 8 bases, leaving 16 bases between the germline ends. This CDR3 comprises 14 residues. Germline CDR1 is MNHEY and CDR2 is SMNVEV (reference sequence). This CDR3 is CASGRHQVDSPLHF. The CDR3 bases are TGTGCCAGCGGCCGGCACCAAGTTGATTCACCCCTCCACTTT.

The chain uses TRBV24-1 and TRBJ2-5; perhaps TRBD2 as D (6 bases). Germline CDR1 and CDR2: KGHDR and SFDVKD. V lost 3 bases and J 9 bases, leaving 10 bases between the germline ends. The CDR3 spans 12 residues. The CDR3 DNA follows: TGTGCCACCAGTGATCCCTGGGGGGCCCAGTACTTC. Protein: CATSDPWGAQYF.

The chain has TRBV6-1 and TRBJ2-5; D possibly corresponds to TRBD1 (5 bases). The CDR3 consists of 16 residues. Germline CDR1 MNHNS, CDR2 SASEGT. V dropped 7 bases and J dropped 3 bases, with 21 bases sitting between them. CDR3 bases: TGTGCCAGCACGAGACAGAGGTGGCTAGTTGAAGAGACCCAGTACTTC. Amino acids: CASTRQRWLVEETQYF.

The sample holds one count of this clonotype. The V call is TRBV5-6, the J call TRBJ2-7; a possible D gene is TRBD2 (5 bases). Germline V gives CDR1 SGHDT, CDR2 YYEEEE. The CDR3 spans 12 residues. Between the trimmed V and J ends, which lost 3 bases and 3 bases, there was a span of 7 bases. In DNA, the CDR3 is TGTGCCAGCAGCTACGGGGTCTACGAGCAGTACTTC. Protein product: CASSYGVYEQYF.